This T cell receptor beta chain was recovered during a study of beta chain features in type 1 diabetes. A sort by CD45RO/CCR7/CD25/CD127/CD95/CD27 yielded CD4+ naive, central memory, regulatory and stem cell-like memory cells. Of the isolated RNA, all was reverse transcribed, and so the sequenced material was expressed TCRB transcripts. Sequenced by immunoSEQ multiplex PCR; TCRdb stores in-frame clones only, minus some. The table lists 300,000 to 450,000 clones, 9.5% to 10% of them singletons. Germline values: CDR1 SGHTA, CDR2 FQGNSA. V dropped 5 bases and J dropped 2; count of bases not matched to a gene: 7. The CDR3 runs 16 residues. Study findings and constraints: Healthy donors had naive, central memory and Treg TCRB repertoires that appeared less similar than those seen among patients. HLA influence on TCRB rearrangement stayed unresolved here. Shorter TCRB CDR3s, moderately but significantly so, were found in Type 1 diabetes patients in all four CD4+ subsets.

Regarding this clone: Antigen: not known.

The sequenced sample consisted of central memory CD4+ T cells from blood. The rearrangement links TRBV7-2 to TRBJ2-3; TRBD2 matches 10 bases. The source of this sequence is a man aged 25 to 45 with type 1 diabetes. Here the CDR3 reads CASSPGTSAFTDTQYF. CDR3 nucleotide sequence: TGTGCCAGCAGCCCCGGGACTAGCGCCTTCACAGATACGCAGTATTTT. Full variable domain (outside the CDR3, taken from reference TRBV7-2 and TRBJ2-3): GAGVSQSPSNKVTEKGKDVELRCDPISGHTALYWYRQSLGQGLEFLIYFQGNSAPDKSGLPSDRFSAERTGGSVSTLTIQRTQQEDSAVYLCASSPGTSAFTDTQYFGPGTRLTVL.